This TCR beta chain was captured by sequencing in a study of blood T cell repertoires in COVID-19. Across the study: Sample material is recorded as cDNA or gDNA derived from T cells, B-cell-depleted T cells, or PBMCs.

CDR1 ENHRY and CDR2 SYGVKD come from the germline V gene. Trimming cost V 4 bases and J 5 bases; bases outside gene matches: 7. The CDR3 has 14 amino acids. TCRdb keeps only in-frame clones here, not all; method: immunoSEQ multiplex PCR. The data hold 490,000 or so clones, with around nine tenths observed a single time. The chain combines TRBV10-3 with TRBJ1-1, with 7 bases matching TRBD1. The sequence was collected from a woman aged 40 to 50 who had recovered from COVID-19. Sequencing was performed on PBMCs or T cells enriched from blood (not recorded which). DNA of the CDR3: TGTGCCATCAGTGTGCCGGGACAGAGGACTGAAGCTTTCTTT. This gives the protein CAISVPGQRTEAFF.